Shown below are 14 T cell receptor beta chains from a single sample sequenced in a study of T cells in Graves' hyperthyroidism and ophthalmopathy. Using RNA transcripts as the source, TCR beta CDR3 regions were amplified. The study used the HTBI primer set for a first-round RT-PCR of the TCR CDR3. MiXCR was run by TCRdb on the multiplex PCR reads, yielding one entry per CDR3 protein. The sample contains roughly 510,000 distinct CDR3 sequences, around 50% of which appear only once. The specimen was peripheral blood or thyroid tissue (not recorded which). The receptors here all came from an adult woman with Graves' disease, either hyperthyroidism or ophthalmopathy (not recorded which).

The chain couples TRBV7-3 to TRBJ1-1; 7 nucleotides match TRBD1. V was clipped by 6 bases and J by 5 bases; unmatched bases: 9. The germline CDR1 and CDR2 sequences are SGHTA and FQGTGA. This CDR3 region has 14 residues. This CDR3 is CASSLSRGETEAFF. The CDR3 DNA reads TGTGCCAGCAGTTTATCCAGGGGGGAGACTGAAGCTTTCTTT.

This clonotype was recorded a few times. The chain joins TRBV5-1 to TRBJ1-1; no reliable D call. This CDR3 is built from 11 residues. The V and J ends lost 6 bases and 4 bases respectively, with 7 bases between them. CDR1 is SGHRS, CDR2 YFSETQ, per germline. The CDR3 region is CASTEGTEAFF. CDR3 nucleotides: TGCGCCAGCACAGAGGGCACTGAAGCTTTCTTT.

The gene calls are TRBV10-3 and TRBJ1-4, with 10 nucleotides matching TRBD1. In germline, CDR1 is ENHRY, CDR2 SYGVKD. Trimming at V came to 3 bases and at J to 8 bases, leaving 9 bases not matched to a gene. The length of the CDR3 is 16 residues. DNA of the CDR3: TGTGCCATCAGTGACCCCGGGACAGGGGATGTAGAAAAACTGTTTTTT. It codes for CAISDPGTGDVEKLFF.

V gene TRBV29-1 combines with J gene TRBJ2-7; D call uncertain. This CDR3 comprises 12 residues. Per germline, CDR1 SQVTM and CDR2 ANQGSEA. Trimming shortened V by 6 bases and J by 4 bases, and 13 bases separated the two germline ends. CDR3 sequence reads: CSVAPSGYEQYF. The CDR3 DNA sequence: TGCAGCGTGGCCCCCAGTGGGTACGAGCAGTACTTC.

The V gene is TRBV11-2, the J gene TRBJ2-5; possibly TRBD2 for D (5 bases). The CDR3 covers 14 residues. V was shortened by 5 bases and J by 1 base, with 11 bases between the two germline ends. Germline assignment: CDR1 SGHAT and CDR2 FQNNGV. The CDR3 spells CASSLMRAQETQYF. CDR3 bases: TGTGCCAGCAGCCTCATGAGGGCCCAAGAGACCCAGTACTTC.

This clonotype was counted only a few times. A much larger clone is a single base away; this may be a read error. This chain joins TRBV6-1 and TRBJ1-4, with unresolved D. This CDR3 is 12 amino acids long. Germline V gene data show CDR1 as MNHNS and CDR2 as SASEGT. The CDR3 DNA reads TGTGCCAGCATTGGGGAGAATGAAAAACTGCTTTTT. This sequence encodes CASIGENEKLLF.

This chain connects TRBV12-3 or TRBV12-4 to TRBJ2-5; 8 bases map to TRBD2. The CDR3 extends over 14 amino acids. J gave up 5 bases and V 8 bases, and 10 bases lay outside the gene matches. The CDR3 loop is CASRGTSGTETQYF. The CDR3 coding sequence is TGTGCCAGCCGTGGAACTAGCGGTACCGAGACCCAGTACTTC.

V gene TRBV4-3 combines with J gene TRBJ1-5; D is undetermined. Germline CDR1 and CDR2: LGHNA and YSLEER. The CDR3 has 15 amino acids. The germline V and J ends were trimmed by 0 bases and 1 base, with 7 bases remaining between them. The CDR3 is CASSQEGNSNQPQHF. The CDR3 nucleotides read TGCGCCAGCAGCCAAGAAGGGAACAGCAATCAGCCCCAGCATTTT.

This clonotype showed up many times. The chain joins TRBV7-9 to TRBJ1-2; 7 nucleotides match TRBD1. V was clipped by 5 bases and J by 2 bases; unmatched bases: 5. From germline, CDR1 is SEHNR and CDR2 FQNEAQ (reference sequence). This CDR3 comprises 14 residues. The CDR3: CASSPPGQNYGYTF. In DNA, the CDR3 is TGTGCCAGCAGCCCCCCGGGACAGAACTATGGCTACACCTTC. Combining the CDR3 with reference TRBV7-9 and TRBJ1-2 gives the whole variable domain DTGVSQNPRHKITKRGQNVTFRCDPISEHNRLYWYRQTLGQGPEFLTYFQNEAQLEKSRLLSDRFSAERPKGSFSTLEIQRTEQGDSAMYLCASSPPGQNYGYTFGSGTRLTVV.

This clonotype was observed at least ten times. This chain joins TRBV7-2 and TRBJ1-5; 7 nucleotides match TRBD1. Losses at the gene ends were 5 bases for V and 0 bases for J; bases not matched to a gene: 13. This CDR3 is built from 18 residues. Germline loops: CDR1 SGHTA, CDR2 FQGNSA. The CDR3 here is CASSPVQGGPFSNQPQHF. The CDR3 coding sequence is TGTGCCAGCAGCCCCGTGCAGGGGGGACCTTTTAGCAATCAGCCCCAGCATTTT.

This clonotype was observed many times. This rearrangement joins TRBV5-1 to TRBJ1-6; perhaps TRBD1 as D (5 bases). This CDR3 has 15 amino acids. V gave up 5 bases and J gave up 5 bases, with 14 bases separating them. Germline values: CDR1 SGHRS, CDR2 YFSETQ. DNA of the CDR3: TGCGCCAGCAGGCAAGGGACCGGTAATAATTCACCCCTCCACTTT. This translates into CASRQGTGNNSPLHF. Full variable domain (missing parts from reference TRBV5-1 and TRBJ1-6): KAGVTQTPRYLIKTRGQQVTLSCSPISGHRSVSWYQQTPGQGLQFLFEYFSETQRNKGNFPGRFSGRQFSNSRSEMNVSTLELGDSALYLCASRQGTGNNSPLHFGNGTRLTVT.

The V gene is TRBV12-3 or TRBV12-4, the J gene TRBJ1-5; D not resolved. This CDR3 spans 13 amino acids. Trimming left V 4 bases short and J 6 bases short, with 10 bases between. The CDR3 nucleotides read TGTGCCAGCAGTTCCCAGATTCCTCAGCCCCAGCATTTT. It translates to CASSSQIPQPQHF.

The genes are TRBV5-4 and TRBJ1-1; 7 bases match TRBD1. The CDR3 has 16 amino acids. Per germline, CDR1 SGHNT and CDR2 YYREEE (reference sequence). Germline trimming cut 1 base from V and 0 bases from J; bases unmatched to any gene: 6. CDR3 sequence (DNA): TGTGCCAGCAGCTTGAGGGCGGACAGGATGAACACTGAAGCTTTCTTT. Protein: CASSLRADRMNTEAFF.

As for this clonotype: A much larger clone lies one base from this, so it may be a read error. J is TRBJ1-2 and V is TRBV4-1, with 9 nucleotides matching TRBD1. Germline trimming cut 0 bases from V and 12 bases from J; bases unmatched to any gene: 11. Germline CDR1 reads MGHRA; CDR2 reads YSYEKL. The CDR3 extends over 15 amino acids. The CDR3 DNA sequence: TGCGCCAGCAGCCAAGAGCTGGGGACAGGGCGAGGCCACACCTTC. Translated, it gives CASSQELGTGRGHTF.